One sample yielded the 2 T cell receptor beta chains listed below, sequenced in a study of OX40 agonist ivuxolimab in advanced cancers. Profiled with immunoSEQ multiplex PCR; TCRdb holds only in-frame clones, not every one. This sample has just under 45,000 clones; roughly 78% occur once, and the top ten carry 4% to 4.5%. The sample was CD4+ or CD8+ T cells sorted from blood, taken in a trial of the OX40 agonist ivuxolimab. The source of these receptors is an adult with an advanced solid tumor such as melanoma, head and neck, liver or kidney cancer.

This chain joins TRBV7-9 and TRBJ1-3, with 8 bases lining up with TRBD1. V gave up 3 bases and J gave up 4 bases; unmatched junction bases: 2. The CDR3 has 14 residues. The germline V gene has CDR1 SEHNR and CDR2 FQNEAQ (reference sequence). The CDR3 region is CASSLTGAGNTIYF. The CDR3 DNA follows: TGTGCCAGCAGCTTGACAGGGGCAGGAAACACCATATATTTT.

The rearrangement uses TRBV30 and TRBJ2-1; TRBD2 agrees at 10 bases. The V and J ends lost 0 bases and 0 bases, in that order; junction bases with no gene match: 2. CDR3 size: 16 residues. Germline CDR1 is GTSNPN and CDR2 is SVGIG (reference sequence). CDR3 sequence (DNA): TGTGCCTGGAGTGTAACTAGCGGGGTCTCCTACAATGAGCAGTTCTTC. This encodes CAWSVTSGVSYNEQFF.